The source of this T cell receptor beta chain is a study of shared clonotypes between healthy human individuals. Regarding the study as a whole: In the sorted subsets, rarefaction showed sequencing was incomplete despite large depth. Some naive CD4 clonotypes, around 4.7%, turned up in common across four donors.

The deep-level immunoSEQ assay was used. In the authors' methods: Junction-only sequences without quality scores came from ImmunoSEQ, so filtering differed. Produced via immunoSEQ multiplex PCR; TCRdb's table is partial and in-frame only. The V and J calls and clone size come from that table; D and trimming were worked out from the DNA. The repertoire includes around 640,000 clones, roughly 95% of them detected once, and 0.11% sits in the top ten. The naive CD8 subset, CD45RO-negative cells positively selected for CCR7, excluded terminally differentiated effector memory CD45RA+ cells. The CDR3 has 13 residues. With 3 bases removed from V and 2 bases from J, the gap between germline ends came to 2 bases. Germline CDR1 MNHEY, CDR2 SMNVEV (reference sequence). With regard to this clone: Its antigen is currently unknown. This specimen includes other DNA sequences encoding the same CDR3.

Sequencing was done on a sample of naive CD8+ T cells sorted from blood. The gene calls are TRBV27 and TRBJ2-6; no clear D gene. This sequence was found in a woman aged 25 to 39 in good health. CDR3 DNA: TGTGCCAGCAGTTTCGCTGGGGCCAACGTCCTGACTTTC. This gives the protein CASSFAGANVLTF.